Here is one T cell receptor beta chain with its context. These data are taken from a study of CD8 T cells in ankylosing spondylitis. CDR1 is SGHDN and CDR2 is FVKESK in the germline V gene. With 4 bases clipped from V and 4 bases from J, the junction kept 6 bases outside the gene matches. This CDR3 region has 15 residues. In TCRdb, the 5' RACE reads were re-called with MiXCR into one record per CDR3 protein. The sample lists approximately 150,000 distinct CDR3 sequences, under 35% seen once, with about 5.5% in the top ten. The chain combines TRBV14 with TRBJ2-2; TRBD1 matches 7 bases. The clonotype comes from a male donor with ankylosing spondylitis. Sequencing was carried out using synovial fluid, either unsorted or a sorted T cell fraction (not recorded which). CDR3 DNA: TGTGCCAGCAGCCCACAGGGGCTCAGCACCGGGGAGCTGTTTTTT. It codes for CASSPQGLSTGELFF. Complete variable domain (other parts from reference TRBV14 and TRBJ2-2): EAGVTQFPSHSVIEKGQTVTLRCDPISGHDNLYWYRRVMGKEIKFLLHFVKESKQDESGMPNNRFLAERTGGTYSTLKVQPAELEDSGVYFCASSPQGLSTGELFFGEGSRLTVL.